The clone carrying this T cell receptor (beta chain) was seen many times. Its cognate antigen is unknown. This CDR3 is built from 15 residues. V lost 4 bases, J lost 5 bases, and 18 bases lay in between. Germline values: CDR1 DFQATT, CDR2 SNEGSKA (reference sequence). This sample stems from a study of human T cells and chemical hapten exposure. Individual cDNA molecules had unique molecular identifiers attached to them by the library. As handled by the study authors: Samples held a median of around 92,000 TCRs, range 23,224–690,600. TCRdb processed the 5' RACE reads anew with MiXCR; each CDR3 protein has one entry. TCRdb assigned the V and J calls; the authors' analysis was not used. The data contain about 140,000 distinct CDR3 sequences, about 4% of them seen just once; the ten biggest clones take up under 1.5%. Whole blood, unfractionated, served as the material for total RNA extraction. Study-wide findings and caveats: Those TCRs sitting above 1 in 1000 frequency stayed the same with DPC sensitization.

V is TRBV20-1 and J is TRBJ2-1, with D possibly matching TRBD2 (5 bases). The TCR comes from a female donor in good health. CDR3 in DNA: TGCAGTGCTAAAATCGGCGCACTAGGAGACAATGAGCAGTTCTTC. Residues: CSAKIGALGDNEQFF.